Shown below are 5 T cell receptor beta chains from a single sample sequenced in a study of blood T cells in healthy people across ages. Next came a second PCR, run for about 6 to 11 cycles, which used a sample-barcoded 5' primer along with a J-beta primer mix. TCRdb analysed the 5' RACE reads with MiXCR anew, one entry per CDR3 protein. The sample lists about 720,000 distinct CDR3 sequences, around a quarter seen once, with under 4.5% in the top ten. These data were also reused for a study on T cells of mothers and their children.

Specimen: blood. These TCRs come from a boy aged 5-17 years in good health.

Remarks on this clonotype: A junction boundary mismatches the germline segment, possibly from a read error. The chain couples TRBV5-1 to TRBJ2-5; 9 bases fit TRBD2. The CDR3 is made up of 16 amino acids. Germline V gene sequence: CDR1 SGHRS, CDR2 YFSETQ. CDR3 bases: TGCACCAGCAGCTTGGAGGTTAGCGGGGGTCAAGAGACCCAGTACTTC. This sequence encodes CTSSLEVSGGQETQYF.

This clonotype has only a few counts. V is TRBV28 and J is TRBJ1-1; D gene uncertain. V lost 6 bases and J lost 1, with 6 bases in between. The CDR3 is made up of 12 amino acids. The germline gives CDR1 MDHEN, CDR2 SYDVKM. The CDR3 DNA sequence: TGTGCCAGCAGCCAGAGGAACACTGAAGCTTTCTTT. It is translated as CASSQRNTEAFF.

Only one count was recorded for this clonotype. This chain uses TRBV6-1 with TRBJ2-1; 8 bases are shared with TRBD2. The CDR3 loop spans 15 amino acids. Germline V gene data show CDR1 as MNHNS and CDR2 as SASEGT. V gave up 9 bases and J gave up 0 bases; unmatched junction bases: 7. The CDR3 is CASKAGASSYNEQFF. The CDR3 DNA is TGTGCCAGTAAAGCGGGAGCGAGCTCCTACAATGAGCAGTTCTTC.

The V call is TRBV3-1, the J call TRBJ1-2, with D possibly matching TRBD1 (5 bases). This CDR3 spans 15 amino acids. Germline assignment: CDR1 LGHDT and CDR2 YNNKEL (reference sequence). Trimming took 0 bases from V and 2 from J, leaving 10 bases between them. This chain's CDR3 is CASSQDGAANYGYTF. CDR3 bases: TGTGCCAGCAGCCAAGATGGGGCAGCCAACTATGGCTACACCTTC. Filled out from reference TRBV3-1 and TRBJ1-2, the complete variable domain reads DTAVSQTPKYLVTQMGNDKSIKCEQNLGHDTMYWYKQDSKKFLKIMFSYNNKELIINETVPNRFSPKSPDKAHLNLHINSLELGDSAVYFCASSQDGAANYGYTFGSGTRLTVV.

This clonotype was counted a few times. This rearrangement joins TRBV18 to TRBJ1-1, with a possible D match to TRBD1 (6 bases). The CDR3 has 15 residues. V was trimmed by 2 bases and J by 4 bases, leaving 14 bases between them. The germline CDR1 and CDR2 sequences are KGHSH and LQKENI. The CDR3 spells CASSPEGGGGTEAFF. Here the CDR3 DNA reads TGTGCCAGCTCACCAGAGGGAGGGGGTGGCACTGAAGCTTTCTTT.